This T cell receptor (beta chain) was retrieved from a study of chemoradiotherapy in HPV16-positive cancers (dated by TCRdb to 2021 to 2024). Broadly, across the study: Using functional T-cell assays on cells from two HPV16-positive patients, the researchers defined candidate HPV-specific T-cell clones and common TCR motifs. The study set out to ask whether T-cell immunity against the HPV oncoproteins E6 and E7 changes over the course of chemoradiotherapy and whether that immunity affects survival. The candidate HPV-specific TCRs and motifs were then tracked in TCR repertoires from some 86 patients with HPV-related cancers.

In the germline V gene, CDR1 corresponds to MNHEY and CDR2 to SVGAGI. The CDR3 goes from the cysteine to the phenylalanine over 15 residues. Solely the CDR3 DNA is kept, with 45 bases framed from the first base. Clipping removes 0 bases from V and 4 bases from J, with 4 as the unmatched junction base count. A note on this clone: No cognate antigen has been identified for it. No quality values exist for individual bases; no much larger clone is one base distant.

What the research found in general, with its limitations: The functional definition of HPV-specific T cells came from only a couple of HPV16-positive patients, and the survival association was reported for HPV16-positive patients. Expansion of candidate HPV-specific clones and E7-related TCR motifs was observed in the tumor microenvironment during treatment, whereas no such expansion was observed for non-HPV-specific T cells. In HPV16-positive patients, expansion of HPV-responsive T cells during chemoradiotherapy was found to be associated with improved recurrence-free survival.

Library preparation employed the immunoSEQ multiplex PCR assay. Not all clones reach the TCRdb copy of this immuneACCESS table, which keeps in-frame sequences only. Checked studies attribute under half of the gap to unresolved V genes and leave the rest unexplained. The sample has fewer than 2,500 clones on record, about 91% of them singletons. 6% of the sample lies in the top ten. Because repertoires were sampled repeatedly during chemoradiotherapy, clonal expansion in the tumor microenvironment could be followed. The origin of this receptor is a human donor with HPV-associated anogenital cancer. The V and J segments used are TRBV6-5 and TRBJ2-7; 9 central nucleotides agree with TRBD2. The sequencing here drew on tumor tissue, taken from a patient who underwent chemoradiotherapy. The CDR3 sequence is CASSYSLAGPYEQYF. The nucleotide sequence is given as TGTGCCAGCAGTTACTCTCTAGCGGGGCCGTACGAGCAGTACTTC.